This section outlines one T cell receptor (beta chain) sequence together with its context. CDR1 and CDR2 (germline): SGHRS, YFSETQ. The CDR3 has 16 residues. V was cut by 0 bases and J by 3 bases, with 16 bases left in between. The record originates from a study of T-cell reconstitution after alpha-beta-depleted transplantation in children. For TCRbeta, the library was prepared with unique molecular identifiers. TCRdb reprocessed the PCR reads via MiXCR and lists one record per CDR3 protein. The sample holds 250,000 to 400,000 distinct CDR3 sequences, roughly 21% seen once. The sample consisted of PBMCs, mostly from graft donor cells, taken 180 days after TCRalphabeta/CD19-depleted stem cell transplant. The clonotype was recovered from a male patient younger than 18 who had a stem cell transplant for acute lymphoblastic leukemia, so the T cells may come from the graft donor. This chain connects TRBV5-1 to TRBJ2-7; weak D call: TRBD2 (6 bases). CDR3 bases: TGCGCCAGCAGCTTGGGACTAGGATATCAGGGCTACGAGCAGTACTTC. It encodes CASSLGLGYQGYEQYF.